What follows are 19 T cell receptor beta chains derived from one specimen sequenced in a study of cytomegalovirus exposure and HLA in healthy donors. The study ran its PCR with 60 Vbeta and 13 Jbeta primers. Assay: immunoSEQ multiplex PCR; the TCRdb copy retains only in-frame clones and omits some. The sample records 100,000 to 120,000 clones, 60% to 85% being singletons. Sequencing input: PBMCs. The receptor source for this set is a male donor in good health and CMV-seronegative.

V gene TRBV9 combines with J gene TRBJ2-1; 9 bases match TRBD2. This CDR3 spans 15 amino acids. Germline trimming cut 0 bases from V and 10 bases from J; bases unmatched to any gene: 8. Germline V lookup: CDR1 SGDLS, CDR2 YYNGEE. As DNA, the CDR3 is TGTGCCAGCAGCGTAGCAGGACTAGCGACGCAGGAGCAGTTCTTC. Amino acid sequence: CASSVAGLATQEQFF. Combining the CDR3 with reference TRBV9 and TRBJ2-1 gives the whole variable domain DSGVTQTPKHLITATGQRVTLRCSPRSGDLSVYWYQQSLDQGLQFLIQYYNGEERAKGNILERFSAQQFPDLHSELNLSSLELGDSALYFCASSVAGLATQEQFFGPGTRLTVL.

The CDR3 DNA sequence: TGCGCCAGCAGCCAGCAGGGGGCCTTCACAGATACGCAGTATTTT. Protein product: CASSQQGAFTDTQYF. This chain connects TRBV4-1 to TRBJ2-3, with TRBD1 identical over 8 bases. The length of the CDR3 is 15 residues. After removal of 3 bases from V and 2 bases from J, the junction contained 4 bases not matched to a gene. CDR1 is MGHRA and CDR2 is YSYEKL in the germline V gene.

The chain combines TRBV18 with TRBJ2-5, with D perhaps matching TRBD1 (6 bases). V gave up 6 bases and J gave up 1 base, with 12 bases separating them. Germline values: CDR1 KGHSH, CDR2 LQKENI. The CDR3 sequence is 14 residues long. The CDR3 DNA sequence: TGTGCCAGCTCTCTCAGGGGAATCCAAGAGACCCAGTACTTC. Translated, it gives CASSLRGIQETQYF.

In regard to this clone: The sample holds other DNA sequences that translate to the same CDR3. The V gene is TRBV30, the J gene TRBJ1-1, with D possibly TRBD1 on 6 matching bases. The CDR3 runs to 13 residues. V was trimmed by 2 bases and J by 1 base, leaving 8 bases between them. Germline V gives CDR1 GTSNPN, CDR2 SVGIG (reference sequence). DNA for the CDR3: TGTGCCTGGAGTCCGGGACAGAACACTGAAGCTTTCTTT. It codes for CAWSPGQNTEAFF. Full variable domain (outside the CDR3, taken from reference TRBV30 and TRBJ1-1): SQTIHQWPATLVQPVGSPLSLECTVEGTSNPNLYWYRQAAGRGLQLLFYSVGIGQISSEVPQNLSASRPQDRQFILSSKKLLLSDSGFYLCAWSPGQNTEAFFGQGTRLTVV.

This clone was counted a single time. The chain employs TRBV27 and TRBJ2-1; D is perhaps TRBD2 (6 bases). The V and J ends lost 8 bases and 5 bases respectively, with 19 bases between them. The CDR3 totals 15 residues. The germline V gene encodes CDR1 MNHEY and CDR2 SMNVEV (reference sequence). The CDR3 here is CASSLSRGEDNEQFF. CDR3 sequence (DNA): TGTGCCAGCTCCCTCTCTCGCGGGGAGGACAATGAGCAGTTCTTC.

This chain connects TRBV6-5 to TRBJ2-5, with TRBD1 identical over 12 bases. The J call may not be correct, given that the DNA end is closer to TRBJ2-7. This CDR3 has 15 residues. Germline V gene data show CDR1 as MNHEY and CDR2 as SVGAGI. Here the CDR3 DNA reads TGTGCCAGCAGTTACCGGGACAGGGGGCCCTACGAGCAGTACTTC. Translating gives CASSYRDRGPYEQYF.

The J gene is TRBJ1-5, the V gene TRBV27, with 7 nucleotides matching TRBD1. Germline V gene lookup returns CDR1 MNHEY and CDR2 SMNVEV (reference sequence). The length of the CDR3 is 14 residues. V lost 10 bases to trimming and J lost 3 bases; unmatched junction nucleotides: 9. CDR3 coding DNA: TGTGCCACCGGACACAGGGGTACCAATCAGCCCCAGCATTTT. Encoded protein: CATGHRGTNQPQHF.

This chain links TRBV7-2 with TRBJ1-2, with 8 bases identical to TRBD1. The CDR3 consists of 15 residues. The germline V gene has CDR1 SGHTA and CDR2 FQGNSA. Unmatched junction bases numbered 10, after V lost 6 bases and J lost 4 bases. The DNA for the CDR3 is TGTGCCAGCAGGAGCGACAGGGGCGGAAGCTATGGCTACACCTTC. Translated: CASRSDRGGSYGYTF.

In DNA, the CDR3 is TGTGCCAGCAGCCCACGTTACGTGTTTACAGAATACGAGCAGTACTTC. It specifies CASSPRYVFTEYEQYF. The rearrangement uses TRBV13 and TRBJ2-7; D call uncertain. V shed 5 bases and J shed 4 bases, with 21 bases lying between them. Per germline, CDR1 PRHDT and CDR2 FYEKMQ (reference sequence). This CDR3 region has 16 residues. Full variable domain (remainder filled in from reference TRBV13 and TRBJ2-7): AAGVIQSPRHLIKEKRETATLKCYPIPRHDTVYWYQQGPGQDPQFLISFYEKMQSDKGSIPDRFSAQQFSDYHSELNMSSLELGDSALYFCASSPRYVFTEYEQYFGPGTRLTVT.

The chain couples TRBV7-2 to TRBJ2-5, with 7 bases lining up with TRBD2. This CDR3 has 14 amino acids. J gave up 3 bases and V 1 base, and 2 bases lay outside the gene matches. Per the germline V gene, CDR1 is SGHTA and CDR2 is FQGNSA. In DNA form, the CDR3 reads TGTGCCAGCAGCTTAGTGGCGGGAGAAGAGACCCAGTACTTC. Its protein product is CASSLVAGEETQYF.

V usage is TRBV4-1 and J usage is TRBJ2-1; TRBD1 matches at 7 bases. V trimming: 4 bases; J trimming: 2 bases; junction bases outside the gene matches: 11. This CDR3 spans 17 amino acids. Looked up from germline, CDR1 is MGHRA and CDR2 is YSYEKL. The CDR3 here is CASSRPGQTRTYNEQFF. CDR3 nucleotides: TGCGCCAGCAGCCGCCCGGGACAGACAAGGACCTACAATGAGCAGTTCTTC.

The chain has TRBV7-9 and TRBJ1-1; D call uncertain. Trimming cost V 1 base and J 2 bases, with 11 bases left between them. The germline V gene encodes CDR1 SEHNR and CDR2 FQNEAQ (reference sequence). The CDR3 contains 15 residues. The CDR3 here is CASSLVRVTNTEAFF. In nucleotides, the CDR3 is TGTGCCAGCAGCTTAGTTAGAGTGACTAACACTGAAGCTTTCTTT.

This chain uses TRBV19 with TRBJ2-7, with D unclear. CDR3 length equals 14 residues. V was trimmed by 1 base and J by 3 bases, leaving 10 bases between them. Germline V gene data show CDR1 as LNHDA and CDR2 as SQIVND (reference sequence). For the CDR3, the DNA is TGTGCCAGTAGTATAGGAGGCGGCCTCTACGAGCAGTACTTC. It specifies CASSIGGGLYEQYF.

This clone was detected only once. The rearrangement joins TRBV18 to TRBJ1-5; D ambiguous. Germline V CDR1 and CDR2: KGHSH, LQKENI. The CDR3 runs to 16 residues. V gave up 3 bases and J gave up 0 bases, with 12 bases separating them. CDR3 sequence: CASSPTAGNSNQPQHF. The DNA for the CDR3 is TGTGCCAGCTCACCCACGGCGGGGAATAGCAATCAGCCCCAGCATTTT.

The J gene is TRBJ1-2, the V gene TRBV11-2; TRBD1 might be the D (5 bases). Trimming removed 0 bases from V and 4 bases from J, with 12 bases in between. Per the germline V gene, CDR1 is SGHAT and CDR2 is FQNNGV. The CDR3 runs to 15 residues. The CDR3 protein is CASSLDRQTSYGYTF. The DNA for the CDR3 is TGTGCCAGCAGCTTAGACAGACAGACTAGCTATGGCTACACCTTC.

The chain links TRBV5-6 to TRBJ2-2; D gene unclear. Germline V lookup: CDR1 SGHDT, CDR2 YYEEEE. The CDR3 contains 12 residues. The V and J ends lost 1 base and 4 bases respectively, with 2 bases between them. The CDR3 reads CASSLLTGELFF. The CDR3 DNA follows: TGTGCCAGCAGCTTGCTCACCGGGGAGCTGTTTTTT. The whole variable domain, filled in from reference TRBV5-6 and TRBJ2-2, reads DAGVTQSPTHLIKTRGQQVTLRCSPKSGHDTVSWYQQALGQGPQFIFQYYEEEERQRGNFPDRFSGHQFPNYSSELNVNALLLGDSALYLCASSLLTGELFFGEGSRLTVL.

The genes are TRBV28 and TRBJ2-3; D is perhaps TRBD2 (5 bases). Germline CDR1 MDHEN, CDR2 SYDVKM. The CDR3 consists of 14 residues. The V end lost 6 bases, the J end lost 0 bases, and 10 bases lay between the germline ends. CDR3 sequence reads: CASRPAVSTDTQYF. CDR3 sequence (DNA): TGTGCCAGCAGACCAGCGGTAAGCACAGATACGCAGTATTTT.

This rearrangement joins TRBV2 to TRBJ1-5; 7 bases map to TRBD1. The CDR3 is 15 amino acids. Germline trimming cut 5 bases from V and 0 bases from J; bases unmatched to any gene: 4. The germline V gene has CDR1 SNHLY and CDR2 FYNNEI. The CDR3 spells CASSSRTGSNQPQHF. In nucleotides, the CDR3 is TGTGCCAGCAGTAGTCGGACAGGTAGCAATCAGCCCCAGCATTTT.

This rearrangement joins TRBV5-4 to TRBJ2-1, with 9 bases that match TRBD2. CDR1 is SGHNT, CDR2 YYREEE, per germline (reference sequence). J lost 4 bases, V lost 0 bases, and 17 bases had no gene match. The CDR3 spans 20 residues. The CDR3 nucleotides are TGTGCCAGCAGCTTGGGCGGGGGGGTACTAGCGGAGTTAGATTACAATGAGCAGTTCTTC. Protein sequence: CASSLGGGVLAELDYNEQFF. Supplemented by reference TRBV5-4 and TRBJ2-1, the full variable domain reads ETGVTQSPTHLIKTRGQQVTLRCSSQSGHNTVSWYQQALGQGPQFIFQYYREEENGRGNFPPRFSGLQFPNYSSELNVNALELDDSALYLCASSLGGGVLAELDYNEQFFGPGTRLTVL.